This T cell receptor (beta chain) is from a study of beta chain features in type 1 diabetes. Study-wide context: Across the samples, roughly 98,000,000 sorted cells were examined in total.

Concerning this clone itself: Its antigen is unknown.

The isolated RNA, all of it, was reverse transcribed, so expressed TCRB transcripts were what got sequenced. The read count averaged about 3.3 million across naive, central memory and regulatory T cell samples. The data were produced by immunoSEQ multiplex PCR, yet TCRdb's version contains in-frame clones alone and is incomplete. The data hold 30,000 to 45,000 clones, with around 60% observed a single time. General study results and limits: Researchers report that Type 1 diabetes patients had moderately but significantly shorter TCRB CDR3s across all four CD4+ subsets. Sampled from patients, naive, central memory and Treg TCRB repertoires appeared more similar than those sampled from healthy donors.

J lost 4 bases, V lost 6 bases, and 5 bases had no gene match. This CDR3 is 14 amino acids long. Germline CDR1 reads MNHNS; CDR2 reads SASEGT. The chain has TRBV6-1 and TRBJ2-1, with 8 nucleotides matching TRBD2. The sequencing input was Tregs from blood. This TCR was recovered from a woman in her thirties in good health. Written as DNA, the CDR3 is TGTGCCAGCAGAACTAGCGGAGGGTACAATGAGCAGTTCTTC. This translates into CASRTSGGYNEQFF.